This T cell receptor beta chain was found in a study of cytomegalovirus exposure and HLA in healthy donors. Trimming removed 4 bases from V and 1 base from J, with 11 bases in between. Germline lookup yields CDR1 SGHDT and CDR2 YYEEEE. The CDR3 totals 14 residues. 13 Jbeta primers and 60 Vbeta primers were used for the PCR. Data came from immunoSEQ multiplex PCR; TCRdb stores just in-frame clones and leaves some out. The sample includes roughly 100,000 clones, about 77% of them seen just once. This clone was observed a handful of times. Its antigen remains unknown. Study-wide points: Many donors shared some public TCRs, even though most TCR sequences were rare. In a later analysis, across HLA loci, associated TCR counts were highest for DRB1, lowest for HLA-C. A later analysis reported that several of the most significant clusters appeared to be linked to common viral pathogens, among them Epstein-Barr virus. In a later analysis, productive TCRs from donors in an Asian-associated ancestry cluster reportedly carried fewer N-insertions than the cohort mean.

The gene calls are TRBV5-6 and TRBJ1-1, with a tentative D call TRBD1 (6 bases). The receptor was isolated from a woman between 35 and 50 years old in good health and CMV-seronegative. The sample comprised PBMCs. Written as DNA, the CDR3 is TGTGCCAGCAGCCTCAGGGGTGGGAACACTGAAGCTTTCTTT. This sequence encodes CASSLRGGNTEAFF.